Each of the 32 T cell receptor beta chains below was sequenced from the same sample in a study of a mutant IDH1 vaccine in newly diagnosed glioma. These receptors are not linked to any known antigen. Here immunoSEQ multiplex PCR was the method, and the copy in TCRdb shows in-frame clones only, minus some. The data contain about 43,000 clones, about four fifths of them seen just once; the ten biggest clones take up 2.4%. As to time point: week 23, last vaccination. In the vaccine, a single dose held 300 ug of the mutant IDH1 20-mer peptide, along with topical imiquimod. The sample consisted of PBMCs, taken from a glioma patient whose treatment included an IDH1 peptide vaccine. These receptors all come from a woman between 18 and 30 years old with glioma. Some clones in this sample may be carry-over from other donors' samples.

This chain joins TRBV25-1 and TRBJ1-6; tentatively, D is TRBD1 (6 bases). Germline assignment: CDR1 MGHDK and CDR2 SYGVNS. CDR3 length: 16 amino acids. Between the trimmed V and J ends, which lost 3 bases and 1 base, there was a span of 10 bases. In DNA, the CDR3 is TGTGCCAGCAGTGATACACAGGGTTCCTATAATTCACCCCTCCACTTT. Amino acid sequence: CASSDTQGSYNSPLHF.

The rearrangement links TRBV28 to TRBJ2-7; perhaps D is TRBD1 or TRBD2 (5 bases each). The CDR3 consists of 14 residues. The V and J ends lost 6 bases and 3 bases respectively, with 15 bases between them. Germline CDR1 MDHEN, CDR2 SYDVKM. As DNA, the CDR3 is TGTGCCAGCAGCCCCCCGGGACCAATCTACGAGCAGTACTTC. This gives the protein CASSPPGPIYEQYF.

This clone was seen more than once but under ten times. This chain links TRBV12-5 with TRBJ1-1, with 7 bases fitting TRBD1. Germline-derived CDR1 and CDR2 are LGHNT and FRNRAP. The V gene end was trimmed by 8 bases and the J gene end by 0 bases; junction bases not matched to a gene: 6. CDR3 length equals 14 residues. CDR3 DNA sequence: TGTGCTAGTACGGAGGGGGCAGTGAACACTGAAGCTTTCTTT. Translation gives CASTEGAVNTEAFF.

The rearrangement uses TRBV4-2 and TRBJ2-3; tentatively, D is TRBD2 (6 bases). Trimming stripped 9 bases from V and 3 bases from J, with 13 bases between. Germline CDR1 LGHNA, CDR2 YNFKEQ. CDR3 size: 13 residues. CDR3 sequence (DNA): TGTGCCAGTCGCGGGGAAGTAACAGATACGCAGTATTTT. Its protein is CASRGEVTDTQYF.

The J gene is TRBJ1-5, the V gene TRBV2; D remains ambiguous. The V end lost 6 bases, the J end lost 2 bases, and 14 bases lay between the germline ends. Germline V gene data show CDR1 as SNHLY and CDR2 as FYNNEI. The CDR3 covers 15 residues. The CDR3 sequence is CASRVTGMGNQPQHF. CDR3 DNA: TGTGCCAGCAGGGTGACCGGTATGGGCAATCAGCCCCAGCATTTT.

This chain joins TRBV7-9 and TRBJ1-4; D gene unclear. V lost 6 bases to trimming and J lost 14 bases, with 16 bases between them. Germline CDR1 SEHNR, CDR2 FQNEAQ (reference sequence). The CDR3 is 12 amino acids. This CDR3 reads CASSLPLTRLFF. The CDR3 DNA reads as TGTGCCAGCAGTCTCCCCCTGACTCGGCTGTTTTTT.

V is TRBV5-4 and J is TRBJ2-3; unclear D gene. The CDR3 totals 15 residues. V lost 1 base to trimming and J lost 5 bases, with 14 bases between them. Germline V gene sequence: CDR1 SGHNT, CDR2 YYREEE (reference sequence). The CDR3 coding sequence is TGTGCCAGCAGCTTGCCCCTTGGCCAGGTAGATACGCAGTATTTT. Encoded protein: CASSLPLGQVDTQYF.

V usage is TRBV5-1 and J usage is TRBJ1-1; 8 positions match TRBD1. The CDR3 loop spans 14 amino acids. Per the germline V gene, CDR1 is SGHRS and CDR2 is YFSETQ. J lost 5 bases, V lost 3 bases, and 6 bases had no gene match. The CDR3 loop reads CASSSTDRVTEAFF. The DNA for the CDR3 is TGCGCCAGCAGCTCGACGGACAGGGTAACTGAAGCTTTCTTT.

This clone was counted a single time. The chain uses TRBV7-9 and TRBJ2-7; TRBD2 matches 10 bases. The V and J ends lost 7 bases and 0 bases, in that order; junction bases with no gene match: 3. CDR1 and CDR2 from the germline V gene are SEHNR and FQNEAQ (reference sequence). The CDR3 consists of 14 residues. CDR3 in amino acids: CASKLAGSSYEQYF. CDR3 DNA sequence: TGTGCCAGCAAACTAGCGGGAAGCTCCTACGAGCAGTACTTC.

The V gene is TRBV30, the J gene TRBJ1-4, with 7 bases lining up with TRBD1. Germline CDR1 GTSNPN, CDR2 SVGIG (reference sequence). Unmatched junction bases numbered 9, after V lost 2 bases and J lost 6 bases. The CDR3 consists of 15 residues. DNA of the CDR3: TGTGCCTGGAGTCCCGGGAGGCAGGGGGATGAAAAACTGTTTTTT. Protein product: CAWSPGRQGDEKLFF.

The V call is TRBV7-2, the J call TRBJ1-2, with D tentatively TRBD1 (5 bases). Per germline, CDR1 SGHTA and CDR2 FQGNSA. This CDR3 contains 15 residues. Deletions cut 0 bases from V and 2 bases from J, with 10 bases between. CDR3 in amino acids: CASSLAGGHNYGYTF. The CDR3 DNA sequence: TGTGCCAGCAGCTTAGCGGGTGGACACAACTATGGCTACACCTTC.

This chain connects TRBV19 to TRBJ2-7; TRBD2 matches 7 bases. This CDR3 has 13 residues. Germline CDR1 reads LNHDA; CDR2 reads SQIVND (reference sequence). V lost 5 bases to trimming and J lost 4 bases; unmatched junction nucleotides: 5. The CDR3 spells CASSWGGPYEQYF. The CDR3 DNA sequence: TGTGCCAGTAGTTGGGGGGGTCCTTACGAGCAGTACTTC.

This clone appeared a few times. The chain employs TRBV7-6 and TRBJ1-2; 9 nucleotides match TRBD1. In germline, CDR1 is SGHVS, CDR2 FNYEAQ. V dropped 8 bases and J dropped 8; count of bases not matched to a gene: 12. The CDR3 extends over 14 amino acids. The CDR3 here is CASSPGQGLGGYTF. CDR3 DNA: TGTGCCAGCTCCCCGGGACAGGGACTTGGAGGCTACACCTTC.

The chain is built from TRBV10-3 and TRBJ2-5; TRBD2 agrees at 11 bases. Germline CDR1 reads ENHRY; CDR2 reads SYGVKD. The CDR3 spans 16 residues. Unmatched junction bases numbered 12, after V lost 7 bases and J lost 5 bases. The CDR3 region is CAITGLAGGGLETQYF. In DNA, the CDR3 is TGTGCCATCACCGGACTAGCGGGTGGAGGGTTGGAGACCCAGTACTTC.

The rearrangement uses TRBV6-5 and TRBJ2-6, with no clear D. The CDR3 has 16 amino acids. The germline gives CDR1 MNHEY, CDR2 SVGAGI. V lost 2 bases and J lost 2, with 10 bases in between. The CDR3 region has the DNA TGTGCCAGCAGTTACGCCCCCCCGACTGGGGCCAACGTCCTGACTTTC. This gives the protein CASSYAPPTGANVLTF.

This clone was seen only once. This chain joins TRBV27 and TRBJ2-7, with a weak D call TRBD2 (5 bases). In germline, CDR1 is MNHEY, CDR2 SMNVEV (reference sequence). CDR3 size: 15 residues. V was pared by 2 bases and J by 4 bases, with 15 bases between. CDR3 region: CASSLGIGRTYEQYF. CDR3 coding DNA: TGTGCCAGCAGTTTAGGGATCGGCCGGACTTACGAGCAGTACTTC.

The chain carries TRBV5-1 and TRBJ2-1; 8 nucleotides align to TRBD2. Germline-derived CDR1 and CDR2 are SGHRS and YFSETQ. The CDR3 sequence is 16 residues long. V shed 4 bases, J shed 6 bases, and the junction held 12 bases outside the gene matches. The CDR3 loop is CASSGGSGRRTNEQFF. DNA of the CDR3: TGCGCCAGCAGCGGTGGGAGCGGGAGACGTACCAATGAGCAGTTCTTC.

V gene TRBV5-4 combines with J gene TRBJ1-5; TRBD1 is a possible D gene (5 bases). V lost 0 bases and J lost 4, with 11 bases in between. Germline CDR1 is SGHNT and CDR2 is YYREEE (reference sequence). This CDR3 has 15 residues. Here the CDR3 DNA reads TGTGCCAGCAGCTTGGGGGGGGGACTTAATCAGCCCCAGCATTTT. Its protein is CASSLGGGLNQPQHF.

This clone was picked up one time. The CDR3 region is CASSQRTSGIYEQYF. The CDR3 DNA is TGTGCCAGTAGTCAGCGGACTAGCGGGATCTACGAGCAGTACTTC. The chain recombines TRBV19 with TRBJ2-7; 12 positions match TRBD2. Germline V gene sequence: CDR1 LNHDA, CDR2 SQIVND (reference sequence). The CDR3 consists of 15 residues. After removal of 5 bases from V and 3 bases from J, the junction contained 5 bases not matched to a gene. Full variable domain (rest looked up from reference TRBV19 and TRBJ2-7): DGGITQSPKYLFRKEGQNVTLSCEQNLNHDAMYWYRQDPGQGLRLIYYSQIVNDFQKGDIAEGYSVSREKKESFPLTVTSAQKNPTAFYLCASSQRTSGIYEQYFGPGTRLTVT.

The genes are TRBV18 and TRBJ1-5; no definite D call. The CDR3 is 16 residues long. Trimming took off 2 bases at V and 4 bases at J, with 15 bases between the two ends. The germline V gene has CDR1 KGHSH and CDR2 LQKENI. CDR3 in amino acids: CASSPTGGTLNQPQHF. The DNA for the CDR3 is TGTGCCAGCTCACCAACGGGAGGCACGCTGAATCAGCCCCAGCATTTT.

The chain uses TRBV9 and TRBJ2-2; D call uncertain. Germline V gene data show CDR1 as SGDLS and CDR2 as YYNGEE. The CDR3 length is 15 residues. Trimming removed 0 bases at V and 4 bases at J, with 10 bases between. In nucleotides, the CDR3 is TGTGCCAGCAGCGTAGGTTTCCCGTCCACCGGGGAGCTGTTTTTT. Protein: CASSVGFPSTGELFF.

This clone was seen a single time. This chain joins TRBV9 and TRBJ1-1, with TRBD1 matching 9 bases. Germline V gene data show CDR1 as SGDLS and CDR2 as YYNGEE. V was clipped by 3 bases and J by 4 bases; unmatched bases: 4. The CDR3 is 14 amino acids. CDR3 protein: CASSGGTGITEAFF. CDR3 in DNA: TGTGCCAGCAGCGGCGGGACAGGGATCACTGAAGCTTTCTTT.

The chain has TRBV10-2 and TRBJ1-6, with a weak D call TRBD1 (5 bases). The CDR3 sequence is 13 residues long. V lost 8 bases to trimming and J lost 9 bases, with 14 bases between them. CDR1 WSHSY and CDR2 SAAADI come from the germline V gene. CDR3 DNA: TGCGCCAGCGTCAGGGACCGGAGTTCACCCCTCCACTTT. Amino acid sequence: CASVRDRSSPLHF.

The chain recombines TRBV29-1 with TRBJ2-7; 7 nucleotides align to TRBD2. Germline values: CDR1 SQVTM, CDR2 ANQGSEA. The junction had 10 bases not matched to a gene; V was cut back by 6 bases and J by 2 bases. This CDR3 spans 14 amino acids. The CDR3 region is CSVGPTGGAYEQYF. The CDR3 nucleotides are TGCAGCGTGGGGCCTACTGGGGGGGCCTACGAGCAGTACTTC.

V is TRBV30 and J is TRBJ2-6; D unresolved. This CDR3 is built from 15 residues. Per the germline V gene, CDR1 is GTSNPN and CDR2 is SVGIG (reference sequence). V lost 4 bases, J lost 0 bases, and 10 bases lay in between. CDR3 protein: CAWTIGSSGANVLTF. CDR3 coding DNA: TGTGCCTGGACTATAGGCTCCTCTGGGGCCAACGTCCTGACTTTC.

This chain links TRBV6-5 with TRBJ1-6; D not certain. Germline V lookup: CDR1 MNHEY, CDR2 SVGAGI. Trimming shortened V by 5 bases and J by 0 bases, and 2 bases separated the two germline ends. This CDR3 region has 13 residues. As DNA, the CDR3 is TGTGCCAGCAGTCGCTCCTATAATTCACCCCTCCACTTT. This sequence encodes CASSRSYNSPLHF.

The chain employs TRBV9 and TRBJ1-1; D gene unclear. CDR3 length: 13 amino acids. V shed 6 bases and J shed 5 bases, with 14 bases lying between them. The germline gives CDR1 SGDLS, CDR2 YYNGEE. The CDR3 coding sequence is TGTGCCAGCACCAGATTGGGAGGTACTGAAGCTTTCTTT. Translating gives CASTRLGGTEAFF.

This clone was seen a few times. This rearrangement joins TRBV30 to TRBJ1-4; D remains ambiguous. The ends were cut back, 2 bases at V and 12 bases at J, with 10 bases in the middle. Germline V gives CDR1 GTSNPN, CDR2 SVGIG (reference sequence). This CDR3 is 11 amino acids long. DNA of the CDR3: TGTGCCTGGAGTCCGCTGAAGGAACTGTTTTTT. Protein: CAWSPLKELFF.

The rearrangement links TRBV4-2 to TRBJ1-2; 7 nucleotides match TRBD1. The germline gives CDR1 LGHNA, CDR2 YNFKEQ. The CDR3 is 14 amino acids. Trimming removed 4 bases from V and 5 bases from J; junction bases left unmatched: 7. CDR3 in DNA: TGTGCCAGCAGCCCCCGGGACAGAGAATATGGCTACACCTTC. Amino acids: CASSPRDREYGYTF.

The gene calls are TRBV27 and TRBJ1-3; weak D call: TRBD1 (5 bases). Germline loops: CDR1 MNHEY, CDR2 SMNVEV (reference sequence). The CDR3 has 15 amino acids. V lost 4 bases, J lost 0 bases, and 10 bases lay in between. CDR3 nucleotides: TGTGCCAGCAGTTCTCAGGGCTTCTCTGGAAACACCATATATTTT. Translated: CASSSQGFSGNTIYF.

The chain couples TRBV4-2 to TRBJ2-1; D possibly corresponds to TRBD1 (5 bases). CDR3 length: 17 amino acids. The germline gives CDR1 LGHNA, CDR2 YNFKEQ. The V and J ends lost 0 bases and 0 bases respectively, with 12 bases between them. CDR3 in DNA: TGTGCCAGCAGCCAAGATCAGGGAATGGGCTCCTACAATGAGCAGTTCTTC. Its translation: CASSQDQGMGSYNEQFF.

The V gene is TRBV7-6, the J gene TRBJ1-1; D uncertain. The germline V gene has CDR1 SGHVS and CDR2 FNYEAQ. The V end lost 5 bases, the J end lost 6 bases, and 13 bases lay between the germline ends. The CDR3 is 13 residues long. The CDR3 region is CASSTSGRAEAFF. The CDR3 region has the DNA TGTGCCAGCAGCACTTCGGGAAGGGCTGAAGCTTTCTTT.